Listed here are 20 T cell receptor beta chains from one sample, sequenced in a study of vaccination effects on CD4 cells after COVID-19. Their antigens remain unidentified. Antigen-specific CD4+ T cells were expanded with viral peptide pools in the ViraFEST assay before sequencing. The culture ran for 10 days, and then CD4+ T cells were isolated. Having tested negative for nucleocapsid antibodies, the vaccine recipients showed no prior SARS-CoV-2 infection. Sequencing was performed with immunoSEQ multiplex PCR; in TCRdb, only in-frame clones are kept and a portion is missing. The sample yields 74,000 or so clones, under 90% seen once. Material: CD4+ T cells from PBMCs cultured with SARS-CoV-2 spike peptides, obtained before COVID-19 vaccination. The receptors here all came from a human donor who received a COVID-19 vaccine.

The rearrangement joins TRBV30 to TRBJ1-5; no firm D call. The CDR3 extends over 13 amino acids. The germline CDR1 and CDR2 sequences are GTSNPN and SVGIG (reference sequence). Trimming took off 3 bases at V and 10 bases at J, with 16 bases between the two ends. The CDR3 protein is CAWRPRGSGPQHF. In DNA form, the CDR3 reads TGTGCCTGGAGGCCCCGTGGGTCGGGTCCCCAGCATTTT. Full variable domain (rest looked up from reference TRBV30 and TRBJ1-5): SQTIHQWPATLVQPVGSPLSLECTVEGTSNPNLYWYRQAAGRGLQLLFYSVGIGQISSEVPQNLSASRPQDRQFILSSKKLLLSDSGFYLCAWRPRGSGPQHFGDGTRLSIL.

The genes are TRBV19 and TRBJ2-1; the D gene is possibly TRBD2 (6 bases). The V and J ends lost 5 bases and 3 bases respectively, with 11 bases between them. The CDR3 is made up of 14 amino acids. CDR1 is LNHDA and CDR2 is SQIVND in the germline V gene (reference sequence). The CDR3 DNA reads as TGTGCCAGTAGTCCCCCTAGCGACTACAATGAGCAGTTCTTC. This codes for CASSPPSDYNEQFF. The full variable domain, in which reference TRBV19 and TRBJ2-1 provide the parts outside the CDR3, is DGGITQSPKYLFRKEGQNVTLSCEQNLNHDAMYWYRQDPGQGLRLIYYSQIVNDFQKGDIAEGYSVSREKKESFPLTVTSAQKNPTAFYLCASSPPSDYNEQFFGPGTRLTVL.

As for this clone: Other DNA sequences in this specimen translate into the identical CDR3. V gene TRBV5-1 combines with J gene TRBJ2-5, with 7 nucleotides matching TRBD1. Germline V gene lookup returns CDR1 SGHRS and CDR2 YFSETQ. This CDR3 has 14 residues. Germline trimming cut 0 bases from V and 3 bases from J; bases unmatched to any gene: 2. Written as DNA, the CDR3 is TGCGCCAGCAGCTTGGGGGGGACAGAAGAGACCCAGTACTTC. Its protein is CASSLGGTEETQYF.

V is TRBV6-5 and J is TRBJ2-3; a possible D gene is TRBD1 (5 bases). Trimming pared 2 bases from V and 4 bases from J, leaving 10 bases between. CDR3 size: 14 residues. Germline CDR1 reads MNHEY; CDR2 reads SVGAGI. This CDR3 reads CASSYGSRADTQYF. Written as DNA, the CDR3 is TGTGCCAGCAGTTACGGTTCCAGGGCAGATACGCAGTATTTT.

The CDR3 nucleotides are TGTGCCAGCAGTGAATTAGATGAGCAGTTCTTC. It specifies CASSELDEQFF. The chain employs TRBV6-1 and TRBJ2-1; D uncertain. V was trimmed by 2 bases and J by 8 bases, leaving 4 bases between them. Germline CDR1 MNHNS, CDR2 SASEGT. The CDR3 consists of 11 residues.

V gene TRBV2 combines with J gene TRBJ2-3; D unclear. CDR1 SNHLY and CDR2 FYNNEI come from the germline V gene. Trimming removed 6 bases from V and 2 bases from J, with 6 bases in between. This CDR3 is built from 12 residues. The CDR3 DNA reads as TGTGCCAGCAGAGGTTACACAGATACGCAGTATTTT. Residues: CASRGYTDTQYF.

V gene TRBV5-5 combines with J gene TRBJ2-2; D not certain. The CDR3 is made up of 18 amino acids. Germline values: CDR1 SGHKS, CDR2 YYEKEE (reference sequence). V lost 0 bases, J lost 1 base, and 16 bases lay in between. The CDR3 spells CASSLVVYRDLNTGELFF. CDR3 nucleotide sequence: TGTGCCAGCAGCTTGGTAGTTTACAGAGACTTGAACACCGGGGAGCTGTTTTTT.

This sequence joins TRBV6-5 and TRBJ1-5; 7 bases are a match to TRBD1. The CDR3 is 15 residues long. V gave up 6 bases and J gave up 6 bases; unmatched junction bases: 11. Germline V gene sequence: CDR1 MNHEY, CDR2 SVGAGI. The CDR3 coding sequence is TGTGCCAGCAGGGTTGACAGGGAGGTAAGTCAGCCCCAGCATTTT. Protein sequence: CASRVDREVSQPQHF.

The CDR3 protein is CASSFSGDGNTEAFF. DNA for the CDR3: TGCGCCAGCAGCTTCTCGGGGGACGGGAACACTGAAGCTTTCTTT. The chain couples TRBV5-1 to TRBJ1-1; TRBD1 is a possible D gene (5 bases). Deletions cut 2 bases from V and 1 base from J, with 12 bases between. CDR1 is SGHRS and CDR2 is YFSETQ in the germline V gene. The CDR3 is 15 residues long. The full variable domain, with the rest looked up from reference TRBV5-1 and TRBJ1-1, is KAGVTQTPRYLIKTRGQQVTLSCSPISGHRSVSWYQQTPGQGLQFLFEYFSETQRNKGNFPGRFSGRQFSNSRSEMNVSTLELGDSALYLCASSFSGDGNTEAFFGQGTRLTVV.

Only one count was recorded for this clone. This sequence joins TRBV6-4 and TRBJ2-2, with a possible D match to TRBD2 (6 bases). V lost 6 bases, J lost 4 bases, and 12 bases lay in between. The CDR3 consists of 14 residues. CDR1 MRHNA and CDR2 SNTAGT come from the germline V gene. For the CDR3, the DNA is TGTGCCAGCAGAGCGCGGGGCGGCACCGGGGAGCTGTTTTTT. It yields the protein CASRARGGTGELFF.

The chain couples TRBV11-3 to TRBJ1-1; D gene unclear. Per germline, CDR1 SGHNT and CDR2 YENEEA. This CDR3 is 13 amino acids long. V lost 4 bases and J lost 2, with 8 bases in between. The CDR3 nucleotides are TGTGCCAGCAGCTCAGAGGGTAACACTGAAGCTTTCTTT. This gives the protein CASSSEGNTEAFF. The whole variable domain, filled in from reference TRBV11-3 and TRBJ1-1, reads EAGVVQSPRYKIIEKKQPVAFWCNPISGHNTLYWYLQNLGQGPELLIRYENEEAVDDSQLPKDRFSAERLKGVDSTLKIQPAELGDSAVYLCASSSEGNTEAFFGQGTRLTVV.

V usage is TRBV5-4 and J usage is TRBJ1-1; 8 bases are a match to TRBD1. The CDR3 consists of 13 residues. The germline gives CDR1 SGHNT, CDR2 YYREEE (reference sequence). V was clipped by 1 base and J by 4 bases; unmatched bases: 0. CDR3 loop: CASSLTGGTEAFF. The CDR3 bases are TGTGCCAGCAGCTTGACAGGGGGCACTGAAGCTTTCTTT.

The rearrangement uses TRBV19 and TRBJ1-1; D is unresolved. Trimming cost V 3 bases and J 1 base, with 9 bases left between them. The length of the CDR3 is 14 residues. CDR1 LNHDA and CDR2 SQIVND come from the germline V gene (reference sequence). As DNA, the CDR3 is TGTGCCAGTAGTATCGGGGAGTCGAACACTGAAGCTTTCTTT. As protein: CASSIGESNTEAFF. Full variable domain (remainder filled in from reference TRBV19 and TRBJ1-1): DGGITQSPKYLFRKEGQNVTLSCEQNLNHDAMYWYRQDPGQGLRLIYYSQIVNDFQKGDIAEGYSVSREKKESFPLTVTSAQKNPTAFYLCASSIGESNTEAFFGQGTRLTVV.

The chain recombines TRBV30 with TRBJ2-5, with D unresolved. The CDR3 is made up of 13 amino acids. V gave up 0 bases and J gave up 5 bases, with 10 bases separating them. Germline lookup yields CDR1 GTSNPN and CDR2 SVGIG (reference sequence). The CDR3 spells CAWSVFWAETQYF. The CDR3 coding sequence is TGTGCCTGGAGTGTATTCTGGGCGGAGACCCAGTACTTC.

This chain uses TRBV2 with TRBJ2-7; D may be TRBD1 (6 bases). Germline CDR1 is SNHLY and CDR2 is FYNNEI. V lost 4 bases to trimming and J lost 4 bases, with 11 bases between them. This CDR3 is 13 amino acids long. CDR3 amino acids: CASSGGRGYEQYV. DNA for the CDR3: TGTGCCAGCAGTGGTGGCAGGGGTTACGAGCAGTACGTC.

CDR3 region: CASGLMISTDTQYF. The CDR3 bases are TGTGCCTCGGGGCTGATGATTAGCACAGATACGCAGTATTTT. The V call is TRBV2, the J call TRBJ2-3; either TRBD1 or TRBD2 may fit D (5 bases each). Germline V gene data show CDR1 as SNHLY and CDR2 as FYNNEI. The CDR3 runs 14 residues. The ends were cut back, 11 bases at V and 0 bases at J, with 15 bases in the middle.

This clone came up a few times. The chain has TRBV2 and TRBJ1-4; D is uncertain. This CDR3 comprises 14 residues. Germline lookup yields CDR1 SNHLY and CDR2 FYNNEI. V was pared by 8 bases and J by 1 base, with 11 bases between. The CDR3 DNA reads TGTGCCAGCCAAATCGCACGAACTAATGAAAAACTGTTTTTT. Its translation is CASQIARTNEKLFF. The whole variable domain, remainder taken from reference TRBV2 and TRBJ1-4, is EPEVTQTPSHQVTQMGQEVILRCVPISNHLYFYWYRQILGQKVEFLVSFYNNEISEKSEIFDDQFSVERPDGSNFTLKIRSTKLEDSAMYFCASQIARTNEKLFFGSGTQLSVL.

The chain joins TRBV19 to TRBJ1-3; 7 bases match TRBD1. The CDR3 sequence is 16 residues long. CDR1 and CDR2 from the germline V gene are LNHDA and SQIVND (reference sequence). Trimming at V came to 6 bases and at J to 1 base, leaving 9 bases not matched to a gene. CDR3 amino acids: CASRDRKIFSGNTIYF. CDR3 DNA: TGTGCCAGTAGGGACAGGAAAATTTTTTCTGGAAACACCATATATTTT.

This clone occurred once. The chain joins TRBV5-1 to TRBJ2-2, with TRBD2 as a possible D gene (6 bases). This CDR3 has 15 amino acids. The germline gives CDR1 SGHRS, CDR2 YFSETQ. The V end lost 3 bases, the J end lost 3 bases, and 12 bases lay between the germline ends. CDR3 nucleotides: TGCGCCAGCAGCTCCGGACTATATTACACCGGGGAGCTGTTTTTT. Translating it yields CASSSGLYYTGELFF.

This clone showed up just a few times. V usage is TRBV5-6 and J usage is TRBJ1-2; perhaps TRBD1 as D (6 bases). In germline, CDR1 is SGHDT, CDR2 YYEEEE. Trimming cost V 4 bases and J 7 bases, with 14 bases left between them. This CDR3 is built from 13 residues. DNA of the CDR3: TGTGCCAGCAGCGTAACAGGGTCGGGTGGCTACACCTTC. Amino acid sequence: CASSVTGSGGYTF.